The clone carrying this T cell receptor (beta chain) showed up many times. Its antigen is not identified. These data originate in a study of neurological immune-mediated disorders. Points from the study as a whole: TCR-beta repertoires seemed private in all groups, with no expanded CDR3 amino acid sequences shared.

The method for making cDNA was 5'RACE, and it used 10-nucleotide random UMIs. Whenever a sequencing run was performed, it yielded over 170 million TCR-beta sequences from 15-18 subjects. TCRdb recomputed calls from the 5' RACE reads with MiXCR, one row per CDR3 protein. The table includes about 80,000 distinct CDR3 sequences, around 9.9% detected once. Volunteers from a blood bank in Maryland, USA, constituted the healthy controls. CDR3 size: 19 residues. Germline CDR1 reads MRHNA; CDR2 reads SNTAGT. Trimming shortened V by 2 bases and J by 2 bases, and 22 bases separated the two germline ends. The chain is built from TRBV6-4 and TRBJ2-1; D is undetermined. The receptor was isolated from a man between 45 and 60 years old in good health. Sample: PBMCs. CDR3 sequence reads: CASSDGWRPISLTYNEQFF. CDR3 bases: TGTGCCAGCAGTGACGGGTGGCGTCCGATTTCTTTAACCTACAATGAGCAGTTCTTC.